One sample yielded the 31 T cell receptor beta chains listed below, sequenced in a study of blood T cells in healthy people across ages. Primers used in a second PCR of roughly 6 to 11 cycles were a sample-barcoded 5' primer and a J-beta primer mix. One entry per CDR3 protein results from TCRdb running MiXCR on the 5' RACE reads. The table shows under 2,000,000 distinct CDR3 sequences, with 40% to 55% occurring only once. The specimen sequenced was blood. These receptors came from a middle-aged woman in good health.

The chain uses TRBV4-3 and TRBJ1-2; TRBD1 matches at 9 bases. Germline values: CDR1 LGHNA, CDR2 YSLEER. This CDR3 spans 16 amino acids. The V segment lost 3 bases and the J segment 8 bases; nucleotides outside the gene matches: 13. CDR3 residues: CASSHVLPQGAGGYTF. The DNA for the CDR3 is TGCGCCAGCAGCCACGTCCTCCCACAGGGGGCGGGAGGCTACACCTTC.

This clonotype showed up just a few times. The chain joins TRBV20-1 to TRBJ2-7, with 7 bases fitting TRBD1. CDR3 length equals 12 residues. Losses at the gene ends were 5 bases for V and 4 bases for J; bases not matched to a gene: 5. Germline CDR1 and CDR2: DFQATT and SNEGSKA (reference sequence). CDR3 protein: CSADDRVYEQYF. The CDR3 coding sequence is TGCAGTGCTGACGACAGGGTGTACGAGCAGTACTTC.

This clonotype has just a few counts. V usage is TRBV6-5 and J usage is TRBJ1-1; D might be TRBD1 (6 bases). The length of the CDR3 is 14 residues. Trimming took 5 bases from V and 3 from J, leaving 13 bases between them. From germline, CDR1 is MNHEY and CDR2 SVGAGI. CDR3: CASSMPGEYTEAFF. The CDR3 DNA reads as TGTGCCAGCAGTATGCCAGGGGAGTACACTGAAGCTTTCTTT.

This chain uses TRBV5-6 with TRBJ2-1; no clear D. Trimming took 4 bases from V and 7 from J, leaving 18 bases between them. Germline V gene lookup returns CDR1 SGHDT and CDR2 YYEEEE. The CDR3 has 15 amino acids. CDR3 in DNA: TGTGCCAGCAGCCCCGTACGTTTGGGCGAAAATGAGCAGTTCTTC. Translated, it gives CASSPVRLGENEQFF.

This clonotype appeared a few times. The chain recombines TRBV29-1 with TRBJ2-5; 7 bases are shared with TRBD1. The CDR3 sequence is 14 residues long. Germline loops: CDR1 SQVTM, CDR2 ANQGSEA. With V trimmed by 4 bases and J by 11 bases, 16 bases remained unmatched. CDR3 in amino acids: CSVAGGWSYNEQYF. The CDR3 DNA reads TGCAGCGTTGCAGGGGGTTGGTCCTACAATGAGCAGTACTTC.

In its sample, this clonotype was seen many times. The CDR3 loop reads CASSLTGGGYEQYF. In nucleotides, the CDR3 is TGTGCCAGCAGCTTGACAGGGGGCGGATACGAGCAGTACTTC. The V and J genes are TRBV7-9 and TRBJ2-7, with 10 bases identical to TRBD1. Trimming removed 3 bases from V and 4 bases from J; junction bases left unmatched: 3. CDR1 and CDR2 (germline): SEHNR, FQNEAQ (reference sequence). The length of the CDR3 is 14 residues.

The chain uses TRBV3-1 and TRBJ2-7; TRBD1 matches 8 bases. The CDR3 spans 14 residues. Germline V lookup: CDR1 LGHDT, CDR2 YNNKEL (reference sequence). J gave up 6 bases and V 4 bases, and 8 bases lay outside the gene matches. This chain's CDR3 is CASSLRQGHGEQYF. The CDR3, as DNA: TGTGCCAGCAGCCTTCGACAGGGGCATGGCGAGCAGTACTTC.

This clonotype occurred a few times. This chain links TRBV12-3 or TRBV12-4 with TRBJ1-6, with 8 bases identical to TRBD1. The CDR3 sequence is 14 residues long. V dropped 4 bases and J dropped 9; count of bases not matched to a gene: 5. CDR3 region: CASSSTGGGSPLHF. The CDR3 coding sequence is TGTGCCAGCAGTTCAACAGGGGGTGGTTCACCCCTCCACTTT.

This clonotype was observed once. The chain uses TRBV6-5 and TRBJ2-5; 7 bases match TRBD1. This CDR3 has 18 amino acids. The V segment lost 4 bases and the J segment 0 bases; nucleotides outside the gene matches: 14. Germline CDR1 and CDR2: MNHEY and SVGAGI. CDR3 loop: CASSSWAKRDSYQETQYF. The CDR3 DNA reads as TGTGCCAGCAGTTCATGGGCTAAACGGGACAGTTACCAAGAGACCCAGTACTTC.

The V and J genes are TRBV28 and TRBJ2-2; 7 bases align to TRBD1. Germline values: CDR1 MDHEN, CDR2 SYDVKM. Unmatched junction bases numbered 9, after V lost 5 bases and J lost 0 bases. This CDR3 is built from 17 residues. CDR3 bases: TGTGCCAGCAGTCCGTGGGACAGAACCACGAACACCGGGGAGCTGTTTTTT. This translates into CASSPWDRTTNTGELFF.

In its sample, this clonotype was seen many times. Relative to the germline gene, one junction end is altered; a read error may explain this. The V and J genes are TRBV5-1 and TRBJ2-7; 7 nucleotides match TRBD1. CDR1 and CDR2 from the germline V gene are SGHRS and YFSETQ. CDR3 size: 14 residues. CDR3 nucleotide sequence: TGTGCCAGCAGCTTTAGACAGGGACCCTACGAGCAGTACTTC. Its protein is CASSFRQGPYEQYF. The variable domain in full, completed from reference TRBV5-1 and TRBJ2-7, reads KAGVTQTPRYLIKTRGQQVTLSCSPISGHRSVSWYQQTPGQGLQFLFEYFSETQRNKGNFPGRFSGRQFSNSRSEMNVSTLELGDSALYLCASSFRQGPYEQYFGPGTRLTVT.

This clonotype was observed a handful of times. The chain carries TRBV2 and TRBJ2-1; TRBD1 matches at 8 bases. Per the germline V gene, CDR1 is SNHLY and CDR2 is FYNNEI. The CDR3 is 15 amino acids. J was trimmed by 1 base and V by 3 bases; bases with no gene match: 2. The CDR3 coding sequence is TGTGCCAGCAGTGAGGACAGGGCATCCTACAATGAGCAGTTCTTC. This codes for CASSEDRASYNEQFF.

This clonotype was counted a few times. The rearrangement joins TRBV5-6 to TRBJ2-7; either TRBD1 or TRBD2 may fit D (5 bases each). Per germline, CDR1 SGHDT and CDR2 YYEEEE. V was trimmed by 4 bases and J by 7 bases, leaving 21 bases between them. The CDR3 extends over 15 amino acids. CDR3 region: CASSRSGGQHREQYF. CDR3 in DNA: TGTGCCAGCAGCCGCTCGGGCGGGCAGCACAGGGAGCAGTACTTC.

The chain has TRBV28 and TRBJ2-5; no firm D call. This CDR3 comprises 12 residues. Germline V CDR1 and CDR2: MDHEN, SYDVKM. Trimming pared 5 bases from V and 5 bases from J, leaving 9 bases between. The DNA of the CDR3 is TGTGCCAGCAGTACGAGTTGGGAGACCCAGTACTTC. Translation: CASSTSWETQYF.

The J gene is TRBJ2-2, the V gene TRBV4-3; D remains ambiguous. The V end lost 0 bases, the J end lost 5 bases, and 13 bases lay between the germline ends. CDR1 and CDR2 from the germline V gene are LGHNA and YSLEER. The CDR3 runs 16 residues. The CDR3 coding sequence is TGCGCCAGCAGCCAAGATCCGGATAGGGTTACCGGGGAGCTGTTTTTT. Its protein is CASSQDPDRVTGELFF.

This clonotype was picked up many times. In nucleotides, the CDR3 is TGTGCCAGCAGTCTAAGAACAGGGAACTATGGCTACACCTTC. Translated, it gives CASSLRTGNYGYTF. The chain uses TRBV12-3 or TRBV12-4 and TRBJ1-2; D possibly corresponds to TRBD1 (6 bases). The CDR3 totals 14 residues. The V end was cut by 5 bases, the J end by 2 bases, with 12 bases between.

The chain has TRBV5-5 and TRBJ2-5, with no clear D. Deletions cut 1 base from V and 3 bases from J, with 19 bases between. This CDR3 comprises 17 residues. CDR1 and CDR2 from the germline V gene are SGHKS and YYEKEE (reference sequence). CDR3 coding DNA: TGTGCCAGCAGCTTGTTTGGGGATGTCTTGGCAAAAGAGACCCAGTACTTC. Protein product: CASSLFGDVLAKETQYF.

Here the CDR3 reads CASSKKGTSNYGYTF. DNA for the CDR3: TGTGCCAGCAGTAAGAAAGGGACATCTAACTATGGCTACACCTTC. The rearrangement uses TRBV27 and TRBJ1-2, with D perhaps TRBD1 (6 bases). The CDR3 sequence is 15 residues long. Germline-derived CDR1 and CDR2 are MNHEY and SMNVEV (reference sequence). The V gene lost 5 bases and the J gene lost 0 bases, with 13 bases spanning the gap.

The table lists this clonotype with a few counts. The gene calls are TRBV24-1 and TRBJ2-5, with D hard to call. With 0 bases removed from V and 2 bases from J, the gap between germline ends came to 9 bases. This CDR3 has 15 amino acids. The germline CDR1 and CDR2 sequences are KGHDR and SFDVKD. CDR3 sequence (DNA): TGTGCCACCAGTGATTTGGCGCTAGGTCAAGAGACCCAGTACTTC. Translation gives CATSDLALGQETQYF.

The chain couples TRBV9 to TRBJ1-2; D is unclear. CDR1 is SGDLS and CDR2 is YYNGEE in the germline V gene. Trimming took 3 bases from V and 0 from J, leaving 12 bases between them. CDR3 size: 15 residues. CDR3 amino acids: CASSGRPISNYGYTF. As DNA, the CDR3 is TGTGCCAGCAGCGGAAGGCCCATATCTAACTATGGCTACACCTTC.

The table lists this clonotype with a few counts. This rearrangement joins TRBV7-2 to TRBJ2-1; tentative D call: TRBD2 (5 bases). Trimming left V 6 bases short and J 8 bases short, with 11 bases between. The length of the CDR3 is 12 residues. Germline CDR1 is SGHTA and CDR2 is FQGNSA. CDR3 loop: CASRLGSDEQFF. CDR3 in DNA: TGTGCCAGCAGACTAGGGTCCGATGAGCAGTTCTTC.

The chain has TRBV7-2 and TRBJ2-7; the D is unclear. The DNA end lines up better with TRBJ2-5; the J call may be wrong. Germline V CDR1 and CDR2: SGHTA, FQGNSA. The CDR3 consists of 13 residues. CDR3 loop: CASSPNALGTQYF. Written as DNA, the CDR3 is TGTGCCAGCAGCCCGAACGCCCTGGGGACCCAGTACTTC.

CDR3 nucleotides: TGTGCCAGCAGCTTAGTCGGACAGGGGATGGCTTTCTTT. Translated, it gives CASSLVGQGMAFF. The chain combines TRBV7-9 with TRBJ1-1; 9 bases match TRBD1. The CDR3 loop spans 13 amino acids. Trimming took 1 base from V and 11 from J; bases not matched to a gene: 5. Germline V gene data show CDR1 as SEHNR and CDR2 as FQNEAQ (reference sequence).

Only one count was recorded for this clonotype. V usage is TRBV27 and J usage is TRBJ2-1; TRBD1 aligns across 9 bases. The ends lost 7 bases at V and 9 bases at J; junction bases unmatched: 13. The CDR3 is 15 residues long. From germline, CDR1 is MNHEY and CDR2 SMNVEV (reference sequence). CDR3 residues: CASNWAGQGLSEQFF. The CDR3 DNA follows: TGTGCCAGCAATTGGGCCGGACAGGGGCTAAGTGAGCAGTTCTTC.

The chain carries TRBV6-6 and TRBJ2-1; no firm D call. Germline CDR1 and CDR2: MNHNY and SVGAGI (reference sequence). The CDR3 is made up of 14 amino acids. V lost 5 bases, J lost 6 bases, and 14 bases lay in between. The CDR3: CASSDKRQGNEQFF. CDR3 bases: TGTGCCAGCAGTGACAAACGACAAGGCAATGAGCAGTTCTTC.

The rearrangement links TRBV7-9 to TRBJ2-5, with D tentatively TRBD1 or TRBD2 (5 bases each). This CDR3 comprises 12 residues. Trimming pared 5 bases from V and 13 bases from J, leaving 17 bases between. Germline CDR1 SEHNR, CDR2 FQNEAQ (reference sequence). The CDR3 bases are TGTGCCAGCAGCCTCACCGGGACGAGGGGGTACTTC. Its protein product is CASSLTGTRGYF.

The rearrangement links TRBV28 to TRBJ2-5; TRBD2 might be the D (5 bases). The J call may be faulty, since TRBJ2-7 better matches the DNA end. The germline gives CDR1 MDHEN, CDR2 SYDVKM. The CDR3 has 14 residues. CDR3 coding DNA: TGTGCCAGCAGTCCCGGAGGCCGCCCCTACGAGCAGTACTTC. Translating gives CASSPGGRPYEQYF.

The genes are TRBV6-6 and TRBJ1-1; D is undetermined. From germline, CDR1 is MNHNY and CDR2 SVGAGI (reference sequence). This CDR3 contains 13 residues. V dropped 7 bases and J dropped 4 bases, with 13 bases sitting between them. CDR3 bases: TGTGCCAGCACTCTAGCCGTGGGCACTGAAGCTTTCTTT. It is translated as CASTLAVGTEAFF.

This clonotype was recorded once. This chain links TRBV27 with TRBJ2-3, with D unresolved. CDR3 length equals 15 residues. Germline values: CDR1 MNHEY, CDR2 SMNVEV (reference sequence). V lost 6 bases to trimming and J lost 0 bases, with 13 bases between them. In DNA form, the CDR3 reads TGTGCCAGCAGCCGTTTTGAGACAAGCACAGATACGCAGTATTTT. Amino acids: CASSRFETSTDTQYF.

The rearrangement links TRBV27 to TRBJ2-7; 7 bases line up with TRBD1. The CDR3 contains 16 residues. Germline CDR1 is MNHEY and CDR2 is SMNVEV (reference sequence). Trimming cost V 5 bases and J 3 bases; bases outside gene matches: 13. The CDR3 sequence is CASSRSPDRAVYEQYF. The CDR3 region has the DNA TGTGCCAGCAGTAGATCGCCCGACAGGGCGGTCTACGAGCAGTACTTC.

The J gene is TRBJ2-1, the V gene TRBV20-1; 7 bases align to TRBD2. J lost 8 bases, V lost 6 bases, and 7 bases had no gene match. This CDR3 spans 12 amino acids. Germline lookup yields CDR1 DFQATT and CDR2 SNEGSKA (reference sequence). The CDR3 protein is CSAEKGGDEQFF. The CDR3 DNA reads TGCAGTGCCGAAAAGGGAGGGGATGAGCAGTTCTTC.